This T cell receptor (beta chain) derives from a study of shared clonotypes between healthy human individuals. Here immunoSEQ multiplex PCR was the method, and the copy in TCRdb shows in-frame clones only, minus some. This sample has about 1 million clones; 70% to 80% occur once, and the top ten carry under 0.65%. V was pared by 6 bases and J by 2 bases, with 8 bases between. In germline, CDR1 is KGHSH, CDR2 LQKENI. The CDR3 has 13 amino acids. The receptor was isolated from a man between 18 and 35 years old in good health. Some clones in this sample may be carry-over from other donors' samples. This sequence joins TRBV18 and TRBJ1-3, with D perhaps TRBD1 (6 bases). The sequenced sample was memory CD4+ T cells from PBMCs. Subset of the sample: CD45RA-negative fraction. In DNA form, the CDR3 reads TGTGCCAGCTCGGCAGGGGCTGGAAACACCATATATTTT. Its protein is CASSAGAGNTIYF.